The clone carrying this T cell receptor (beta chain) turned up a few times. Its antigen is not known. Germline V gene sequence: CDR1 LNHDA, CDR2 SQIVND (reference sequence). This CDR3 has 15 residues. V shed 3 bases, J shed 5 bases, and the junction held 6 bases outside the gene matches. Isolation of PBMCs gave at least 7 million cells per sample. The data originate from a study of blood T cells in healthy people across ages. Study-wide points: A greater number of naive CD4+ cells and higher diversity distinguished long-lived donors from aged donors. TCR beta diversity per million T cells fell roughly linearly with age. Calculation of diversity from one million T cells yielded estimates considered to be underestimates.

Together with a sample-barcoded 5' primer, a J-beta primer mix was included in a second PCR lasting about 6 to 11 cycles. TCRdb analysed the 5' RACE reads with MiXCR anew, one entry per CDR3 protein. The sample includes 1.5 million to 2 million distinct CDR3 sequences, 28% seen only once; the top ten take approximately 7.7%. The sequenced sample was blood. The sequence derives from a woman between 25 and 40 years old in good health. The V and J genes are TRBV19 and TRBJ2-7; 11 nucleotides agree with TRBD2. The CDR3 spells CASSMTTSGINEQYF. Here the CDR3 DNA reads TGTGCCAGTAGTATGACGACTAGCGGGATCAACGAGCAGTACTTC.